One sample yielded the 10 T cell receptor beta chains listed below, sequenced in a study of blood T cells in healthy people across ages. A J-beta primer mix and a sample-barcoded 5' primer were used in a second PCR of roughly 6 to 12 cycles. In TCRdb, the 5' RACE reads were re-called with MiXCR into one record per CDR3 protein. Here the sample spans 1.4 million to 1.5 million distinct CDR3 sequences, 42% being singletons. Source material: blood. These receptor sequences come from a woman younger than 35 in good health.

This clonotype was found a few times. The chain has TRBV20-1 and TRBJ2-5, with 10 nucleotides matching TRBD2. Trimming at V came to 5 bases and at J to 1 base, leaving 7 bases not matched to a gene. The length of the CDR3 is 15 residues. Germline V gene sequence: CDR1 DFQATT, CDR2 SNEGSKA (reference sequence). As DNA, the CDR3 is TGCAGTGCTCCGACCGGGACTAGCGCCCAAGAGACCCAGTACTTC. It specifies CSAPTGTSAQETQYF.

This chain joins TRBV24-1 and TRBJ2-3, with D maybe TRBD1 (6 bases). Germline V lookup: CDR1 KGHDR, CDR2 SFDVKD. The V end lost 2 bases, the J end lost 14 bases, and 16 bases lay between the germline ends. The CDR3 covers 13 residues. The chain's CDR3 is CATSDSGVRARYF. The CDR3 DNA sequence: TGTGCCACCAGTGATTCAGGGGTCCGCGCACGGTATTTT.

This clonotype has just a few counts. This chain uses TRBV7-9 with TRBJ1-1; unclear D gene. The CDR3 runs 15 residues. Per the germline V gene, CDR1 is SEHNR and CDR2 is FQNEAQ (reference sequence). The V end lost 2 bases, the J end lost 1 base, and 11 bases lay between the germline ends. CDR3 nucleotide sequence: TGTGCCAGCAGCTTACTAGTCAGAAGGAACACTGAAGCTTTCTTT. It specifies CASSLLVRRNTEAFF.

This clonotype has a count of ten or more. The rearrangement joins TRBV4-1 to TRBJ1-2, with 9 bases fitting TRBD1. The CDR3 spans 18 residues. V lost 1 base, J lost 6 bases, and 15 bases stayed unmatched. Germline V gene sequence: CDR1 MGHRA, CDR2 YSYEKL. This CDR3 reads CASSQVLSRDREYHGYTF. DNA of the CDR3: TGCGCCAGCAGCCAAGTCCTCAGCCGGGACAGGGAGTACCATGGCTACACCTTC.

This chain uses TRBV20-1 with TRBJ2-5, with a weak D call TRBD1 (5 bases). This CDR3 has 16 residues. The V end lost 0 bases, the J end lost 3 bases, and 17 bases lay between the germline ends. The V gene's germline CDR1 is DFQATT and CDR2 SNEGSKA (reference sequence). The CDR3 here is CSARDQGWGLKETQYF. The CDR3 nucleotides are TGCAGTGCTAGAGATCAGGGTTGGGGCTTAAAAGAGACCCAGTACTTC.

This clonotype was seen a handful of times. Here the CDR3 DNA reads TGCGCCAGCAGTCGAGGACAGGACACTGAAGCTTTCTTT. Encoded protein: CASSRGQDTEAFF. This chain joins TRBV5-1 and TRBJ1-1, with 7 bases that match TRBD1. CDR3 length: 13 amino acids. Trimming cost V 5 bases and J 3 bases; bases outside gene matches: 4. CDR1 SGHRS and CDR2 YFSETQ come from the germline V gene.

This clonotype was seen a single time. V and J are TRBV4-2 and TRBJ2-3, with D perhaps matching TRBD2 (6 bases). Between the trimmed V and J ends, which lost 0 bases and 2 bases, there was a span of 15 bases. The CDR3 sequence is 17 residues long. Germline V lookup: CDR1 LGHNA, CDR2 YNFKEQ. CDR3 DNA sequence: TGTGCCAGCAGCCAAGATGCCCGGGGGATCTACACAGATACGCAGTATTTT. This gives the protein CASSQDARGIYTDTQYF.

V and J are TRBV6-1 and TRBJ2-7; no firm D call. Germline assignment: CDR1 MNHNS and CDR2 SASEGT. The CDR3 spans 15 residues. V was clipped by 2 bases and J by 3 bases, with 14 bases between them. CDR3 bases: TGTGCCAGCAGTGAATTAGCTAGTCTAATCTACGAGCAGTACTTC. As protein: CASSELASLIYEQYF.

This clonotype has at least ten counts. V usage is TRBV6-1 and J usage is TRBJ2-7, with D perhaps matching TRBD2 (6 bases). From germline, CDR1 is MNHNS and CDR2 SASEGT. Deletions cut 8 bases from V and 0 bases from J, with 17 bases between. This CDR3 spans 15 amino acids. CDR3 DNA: TGTGCCAGCGCCCTTCTAGCGCAGAGCTCCTACGAGCAGTACTTC. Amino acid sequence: CASALLAQSSYEQYF.

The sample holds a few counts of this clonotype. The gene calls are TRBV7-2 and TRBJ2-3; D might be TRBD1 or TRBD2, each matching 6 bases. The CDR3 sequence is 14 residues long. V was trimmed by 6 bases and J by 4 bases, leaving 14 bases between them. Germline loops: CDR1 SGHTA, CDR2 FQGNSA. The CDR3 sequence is CASRHRGPADTQYF. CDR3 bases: TGTGCCAGCAGACACCGGGGGCCCGCAGATACGCAGTATTTT.